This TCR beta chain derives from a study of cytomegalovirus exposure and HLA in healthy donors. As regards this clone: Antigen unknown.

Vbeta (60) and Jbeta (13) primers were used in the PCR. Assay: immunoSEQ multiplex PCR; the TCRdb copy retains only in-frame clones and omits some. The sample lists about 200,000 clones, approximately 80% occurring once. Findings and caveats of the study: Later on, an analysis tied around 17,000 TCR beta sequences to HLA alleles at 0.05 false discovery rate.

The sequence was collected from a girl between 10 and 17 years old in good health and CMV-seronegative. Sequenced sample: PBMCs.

The CDR3 here is CASKSSSNQPQHF. The CDR3 nucleotides are TGTGCCAGCAAAAGTAGTAGCAATCAGCCCCAGCATTTT. The chain carries TRBV28 and TRBJ1-5; no clear D. V lost 7 bases, J lost 0 bases, and 7 bases lay in between. Germline V lookup: CDR1 MDHEN, CDR2 SYDVKM. The CDR3 is 13 amino acids. The variable domain in full, completed from reference TRBV28 and TRBJ1-5, reads DVKVTQSSRYLVKRTGEKVFLECVQDMDHENMFWYRQDPGLGLRLIYFSYDVKMKEKGDIPEGYSVSREKKERFSLILESASTNQTSMYLCASKSSSNQPQHFGDGTRLSIL.